This T cell receptor (beta chain) is from a study of early T cells in non-severe SARS-CoV-2 infection. Individual cDNA molecules each received unique molecular identifiers attached to them. TCRdb ran MiXCR on the 5' RACE reads and lists one entry per CDR3 protein. The table records just over 70,000 distinct CDR3 sequences, under 15% of them present only once. V shed 7 bases and J shed 6 bases, with 25 bases lying between them. The CDR3 has 17 amino acids. Per the germline V gene, CDR1 is SGHVS and CDR2 is FQNEAQ. This clonotype was found many times. The receptor comes from an adult who was a healthcare worker with PCR-confirmed SARS-CoV-2 infection or an uninfected control (not recorded which). The chain combines TRBV7-8 with TRBJ2-1; D tentatively reads TRBD1 or TRBD2 (5 bases each). Material for sequencing was whole blood. The CDR3 region is CASTRSRASGPINEQFF. As DNA, the CDR3 is TGTGCCAGCACCAGATCCAGGGCCTCGGGGCCGATCAATGAGCAGTTCTTC. The variable domain in full, completed from reference TRBV7-8 and TRBJ2-1, reads GAGVSQSPRYKVAKRGQDVALRCDPISGHVSLFWYQQALGQGPEFLTYFQNEAQLDKSGLPSDRFFAERPEGSVSTLKIQRTQQEDSAVYLCASTRSRASGPINEQFFGPGTRLTVL.